These 7 T cell receptor beta chains were sequenced from one sample in a study of OX40 agonist ivuxolimab in advanced cancers. Assay used: immunoSEQ multiplex PCR; TCRdb lists only in-frame clones, some missing. The sample holds tens of thousands of clones, approximately 90% seen once. The sample was CD4+ or CD8+ T cells sorted from blood, taken in a trial of the OX40 agonist ivuxolimab. These receptors were taken from an adult with an advanced solid tumor such as melanoma, head and neck, liver or kidney cancer.

This chain links TRBV7-8 with TRBJ1-1; 9 bases align to TRBD1. CDR1 SGHVS and CDR2 FQNEAQ come from the germline V gene. The V and J ends lost 4 bases and 5 bases, in that order; junction bases with no gene match: 8. CDR3 length: 15 amino acids. The CDR3 loop is CASSYRDRVYTEAFF. The CDR3 DNA sequence: TGTGCCAGCAGCTACCGGGACAGGGTCTATACTGAAGCTTTCTTT.

The chain couples TRBV30 to TRBJ2-1, with 7 bases matching TRBD2. J lost 4 bases, V lost 3 bases, and 12 bases had no gene match. The CDR3 spans 16 residues. Per the germline V gene, CDR1 is GTSNPN and CDR2 is SVGIG (reference sequence). The chain's CDR3 is CAWSRRASGLYNEQFF. The CDR3 nucleotides are TGTGCCTGGAGCCGGAGGGCTAGCGGACTATACAATGAGCAGTTCTTC.

This clone was detected a few times. This chain links TRBV18 with TRBJ1-1; 9 bases align to TRBD1. The CDR3 extends over 18 amino acids. The J segment lost 6 bases and the V segment lost 0 bases, leaving 14 bases of the junction unmatched. Germline CDR1 is KGHSH and CDR2 is LQKENI. CDR3 residues: CASSPPADRGPQDAEAFF. For the CDR3, the DNA is TGTGCCAGCTCACCACCGGCGGACAGGGGTCCTCAGGACGCTGAAGCTTTCTTT.

The rearrangement links TRBV5-5 to TRBJ2-5; D is possibly TRBD1 or TRBD2 (7 bases each). Germline values: CDR1 SGHKS, CDR2 YYEKEE (reference sequence). This CDR3 has 14 amino acids. Trimming removed 4 bases at V and 4 bases at J, with 14 bases between. CDR3 DNA sequence: TGTGCCAGCAGCCCCCTCAGGGGGGGAGAGACCCAGTACTTC. Translating gives CASSPLRGGETQYF.

V usage is TRBV5-1 and J usage is TRBJ2-2; 9 positions agree with TRBD1. This CDR3 comprises 16 residues. The germline V gene encodes CDR1 SGHRS and CDR2 YFSETQ. Trimming at V came to 2 bases and at J to 6 bases, leaving 8 bases not matched to a gene. CDR3 amino acids: CASSFGQGRFSGELFF. The CDR3 nucleotides read TGCGCCAGCAGCTTCGGACAGGGGCGTTTTTCCGGGGAGCTGTTTTTT.

V usage is TRBV20-1 and J usage is TRBJ2-5, with TRBD1 as a possible D gene (6 bases). V was clipped by 6 bases and J by 5 bases, with 10 bases between them. Germline V gives CDR1 DFQATT, CDR2 SNEGSKA (reference sequence). The CDR3 has 11 residues. This CDR3 reads CSATGHETQYF. The CDR3 coding sequence is TGCAGTGCCACGGGACACGAGACCCAGTACTTC.

The CDR3 loop reads CASSPRGAYEQYF. The CDR3 coding sequence is TGTGCCAGCAGCCCTCGGGGGGCCTACGAGCAGTACTTC. This rearrangement joins TRBV9 to TRBJ2-7; TRBD2 agrees at 7 bases. CDR3 length equals 13 residues. Germline V gives CDR1 SGDLS, CDR2 YYNGEE. Trimming cost V 4 bases and J 2 bases; bases outside gene matches: 3.